These 15 T cell receptor beta chains came from one sample sequenced in a study of response to subunit inactivated influenza vaccine. From the RT-PCR reads, TCRdb called clonotypes with MiXCR, one entry per CDR3 protein. The sample holds 250,000 to 350,000 distinct CDR3 sequences, around 22% seen once. This specimen consisted of PBMCs from blood, obtained approximately 20 months after vaccination. Receptor source: a man between 50 and 69 years old who received an inactivated influenza vaccine.

This clonotype was recorded a few times. The chain combines TRBV10-3 with TRBJ1-6; a weak D match, TRBD1 (5 bases). CDR1 ENHRY and CDR2 SYGVKD come from the germline V gene. The CDR3 totals 13 residues. V gave up 5 bases and J gave up 7 bases, with 9 bases separating them. CDR3 loop: CAISRDRNSPLHF. In nucleotides, the CDR3 is TGTGCCATCAGTCGTGACAGAAATTCACCCCTCCACTTT.

This clonotype was observed a single time. The rearrangement joins TRBV10-1 to TRBJ2-1; D remains ambiguous. V gave up 2 bases and J gave up 6 bases, with 20 bases separating them. CDR3 length equals 17 residues. Germline CDR1 reads WNHNN; CDR2 reads SYGVQD (reference sequence). The CDR3: CASSERSESRAGNEQFF. The CDR3 region has the DNA TGCGCCAGCAGTGAGCGGTCGGAGTCCCGGGCAGGCAATGAGCAGTTCTTC.

This clonotype was observed a few times. The chain joins TRBV5-1 to TRBJ2-1, with 9 bases matching TRBD2. V lost 1 base and J lost 3; bases outside the gene matches: 2. CDR3 length equals 15 residues. In germline, CDR1 is SGHRS, CDR2 YFSETQ. The CDR3 bases are TGCGCCAGCAGCTTGTTGACTAGCGGCTACAATGAGCAGTTCTTC. Translated: CASSLLTSGYNEQFF.

This clonotype has a handful of counts. This rearrangement joins TRBV20-1 to TRBJ1-1, with 7 bases matching TRBD1. This CDR3 has 17 residues. Trimming cost V 0 bases and J 0 bases; bases outside gene matches: 10. Germline CDR1 reads DFQATT; CDR2 reads SNEGSKA (reference sequence). CDR3 bases: TGCAGTGCTAGAGAGCTCCCGGGACAGCGCATGAACACTGAAGCTTTCTTT. It encodes CSARELPGQRMNTEAFF.

This clonotype came up a few times. V is TRBV3-1 and J is TRBJ2-5; 7 bases are a match to TRBD2. The germline V gene has CDR1 LGHDT and CDR2 YNNKEL (reference sequence). The CDR3 runs to 18 residues. After removal of 3 bases from V and 0 bases from J, the junction contained 13 bases not matched to a gene. CDR3 nucleotides: TGTGCCAGCAGCCAGAAAACGACTAGCTCGAAACACCAAGAGACCCAGTACTTC. It is translated as CASSQKTTSSKHQETQYF.

The rearrangement joins TRBV6-1 to TRBJ2-7; 9 positions agree with TRBD1. Germline lookup yields CDR1 MNHNS and CDR2 SASEGT. The V and J ends lost 5 bases and 2 bases, in that order; junction bases with no gene match: 16. The CDR3 has 18 amino acids. The CDR3 loop is CASSLEITGTGYPYEQYF. The CDR3 DNA reads as TGTGCCAGCAGTCTTGAAATCACCGGGACAGGGTACCCCTACGAGCAGTACTTC.

The chain combines TRBV7-9 with TRBJ1-1; TRBD1 is a possible D gene (6 bases). Trimming shortened V by 5 bases and J by 1 base, and 11 bases separated the two germline ends. This CDR3 has 14 amino acids. Germline V gene sequence: CDR1 SEHNR, CDR2 FQNEAQ (reference sequence). The CDR3 reads CASSISGQNTEAFF. As DNA, the CDR3 is TGTGCCAGCAGCATTTCGGGACAGAACACTGAAGCTTTCTTT.

The table lists this clonotype with a few counts. V gene TRBV7-2 combines with J gene TRBJ2-3; D gene ambiguous. Germline CDR1 reads SGHTA; CDR2 reads FQGNSA. The CDR3 consists of 15 residues. V lost 1 base, J lost 0 bases, and 8 bases lay in between. The CDR3 DNA follows: TGTGCCAGCAGCTTAGACGGTACTAGCACAGATACGCAGTATTTT. Residues: CASSLDGTSTDTQYF.

This clonotype was counted ten times or more. The genes are TRBV5-1 and TRBJ1-1, with D perhaps TRBD1 (6 bases). Germline values: CDR1 SGHRS, CDR2 YFSETQ. The CDR3 runs 13 residues. V lost 6 bases to trimming and J lost 0 bases, with 9 bases between them. The CDR3 reads CASTRGMNTEAFF. CDR3 nucleotides: TGCGCCAGCACGAGGGGGATGAACACTGAAGCTTTCTTT. Full variable domain (rest looked up from reference TRBV5-1 and TRBJ1-1): KAGVTQTPRYLIKTRGQQVTLSCSPISGHRSVSWYQQTPGQGLQFLFEYFSETQRNKGNFPGRFSGRQFSNSRSEMNVSTLELGDSALYLCASTRGMNTEAFFGQGTRLTVV.

This clonotype was recorded a few times. This sequence joins TRBV3-1 and TRBJ1-1, with D perhaps TRBD1 (5 bases). Trimming shortened V by 5 bases and J by 2 bases, and 18 bases separated the two germline ends. Germline values: CDR1 LGHDT, CDR2 YNNKEL (reference sequence). The CDR3 spans 16 residues. As DNA, the CDR3 is TGTGCCAGCAGCGACGACAGCGAGGAGGTTAACACTGAAGCTTTCTTT. This gives the protein CASSDDSEEVNTEAFF. Drawing the rest from reference TRBV3-1 and TRBJ1-1, the complete variable domain is DTAVSQTPKYLVTQMGNDKSIKCEQNLGHDTMYWYKQDSKKFLKIMFSYNNKELIINETVPNRFSPKSPDKAHLNLHINSLELGDSAVYFCASSDDSEEVNTEAFFGQGTRLTVV.

In its sample, this clonotype was seen a few times. This sequence joins TRBV27 and TRBJ1-2; 9 bases fit TRBD1. The CDR3 spans 15 residues. Unmatched junction bases numbered 8, after V lost 5 bases and J lost 4 bases. Germline-derived CDR1 and CDR2 are MNHEY and SMNVEV (reference sequence). In nucleotides, the CDR3 is TGTGCCAGCAGTCCAGGGGGACAGGGTTTCTATGGCTACACCTTC. Translating it yields CASSPGGQGFYGYTF.

This clonotype was observed many times. V is TRBV12-3 or TRBV12-4 and J is TRBJ1-2; a weak D match, TRBD1 (6 bases). V was shortened by 2 bases and J by 5 bases, with 12 bases between the two germline ends. The CDR3 consists of 14 residues. The CDR3 DNA reads as TGTGCCAGCAGTTTAAAGATACAGGGTTATGGCTACACCTTC. Its protein is CASSLKIQGYGYTF.

In this sample, this clonotype turned up a few times. The chain combines TRBV20-1 with TRBJ1-2; the match to TRBD1 covers 8 bases. The CDR3 totals 14 residues. Germline assignment: CDR1 DFQATT and CDR2 SNEGSKA (reference sequence). V was clipped by 6 bases and J by 2 bases; unmatched bases: 8. The CDR3 sequence is CSAVWRTGNYGYTF. For the CDR3, the DNA is TGCAGTGCAGTCTGGCGGACAGGGAACTATGGCTACACCTTC.

This clonotype came up a few times. The chain joins TRBV27 to TRBJ2-3, with D unresolved. This CDR3 spans 14 amino acids. Trimming cost V 2 bases and J 3 bases, with 9 bases left between them. Germline V gives CDR1 MNHEY, CDR2 SMNVEV (reference sequence). CDR3 bases: TGTGCCAGCAGTTTAGACCCCTTAACAGATACGCAGTATTTT. Its protein product is CASSLDPLTDTQYF.

This chain links TRBV29-1 with TRBJ2-5, with D unresolved. Per the germline V gene, CDR1 is SQVTM and CDR2 is ANQGSEA. V was clipped by 0 bases and J by 2 bases, with 13 bases between them. This CDR3 comprises 15 residues. For the CDR3, the DNA is TGCAGCGTTGAAGAAGGCAGCCTGAGGCAAGAGACCCAGTACTTC. It is translated as CSVEEGSLRQETQYF. The whole variable domain, filled in from reference TRBV29-1 and TRBJ2-5, reads SAVISQKPSRDICQRGTSLTIQCQVDSQVTMMFWYRQQPGQSLTLIATANQGSEATYESGFVIDKFPISRPNLTFSTLTVSNMSPEDSSIYLCSVEEGSLRQETQYFGPGTRLLVL.